One and the same sample provided the 8 T cell receptor beta chains below, sequenced in a study of molecular identifiers for immune sequencing clone quantification. Using its own MiXCR run on the PCR reads, TCRdb lists one record per CDR3 protein. The sample lists more than 250,000 distinct CDR3 sequences; over 20% were seen once. Sequenced: naive CD8+ T cells from blood, with Jurkat cell RNA spiked in. Stated subset: FACS-sorted CD8+CD4-CCR7+CD45RA+ naive T cells. These receptors originate from a human donor in good health. Some libraries in this study had Jurkat cell RNA spiked in.

Of note for this clonotype: Being one base from a much bigger clone, this may be a read error. The chain has TRBV13 and TRBJ1-4; D remains ambiguous. This CDR3 contains 15 residues. CDR1 is PRHDT and CDR2 is FYEKMQ in the germline V gene (reference sequence). The CDR3 DNA reads TGTGCCAGCAACTTACGCCAGCCCACTAATGAAAAACTGTTTTTT. Its protein is CASNLRQPTNEKLFF.

In this sample, this clonotype turned up many times. V usage is TRBV7-9 and J usage is TRBJ2-1, with D possibly being TRBD1 (5 bases). Between the trimmed V and J ends, which lost 2 bases and 8 bases, there was a span of 16 bases. Germline CDR1 reads SEHNR; CDR2 reads FQNEAQ (reference sequence). The CDR3 is 15 residues long. The DNA for the CDR3 is TGTGCCAGCAGCTTAACCTACTCTGTCAGGGATGAGCAGTTCTTC. Translation: CASSLTYSVRDEQFF.

To note about this clonotype: Relative to the germline gene, one junction end is altered; a read error may explain this. The genes are TRBV4-2 and TRBJ1-1; D ambiguous. The germline V gene has CDR1 LGHNA and CDR2 YNFKEQ. The CDR3 extends over 14 amino acids. The CDR3 bases are TGTGCCAGCGGCCAAGCGGGAGACGGCACTGAAGCTTTCTTT. This codes for CASGQAGDGTEAFF.

In its sample, this clonotype was seen a few times. This chain joins TRBV6-2 or TRBV6-3 and TRBJ2-2; D call uncertain. With 5 bases removed from V and 1 base from J, the gap between germline ends came to 14 bases. This CDR3 spans 16 amino acids. CDR1 and CDR2 from the germline V gene are MNHEY and SVGEGT. The CDR3 reads CASSAWAGLNTGELFF. CDR3 nucleotide sequence: TGTGCCAGCAGTGCATGGGCAGGCTTGAACACCGGGGAGCTGTTTTTT.

With respect to this clonotype: Possible read error: a much larger clone is one base away. The chain carries TRBV4-3 and TRBJ1-2, with no clear D. Germline lookup yields CDR1 LGHNA and CDR2 YSLEER. The CDR3 covers 17 residues. The CDR3 nucleotides are TGCGCCAGCAGCACGAACCCATGGACGGGAGCTAACTATGGCTGCACCTTC. This codes for CASSTNPWTGANYGCTF.

The chain has TRBV6-5 and TRBJ1-1; 7 bases are a match to TRBD1. Losses at the gene ends were 2 bases for V and 1 base for J; bases not matched to a gene: 4. CDR1 and CDR2 from the germline V gene are MNHEY and SVGAGI. This CDR3 has 15 amino acids. The DNA for the CDR3 is TGTGCCAGCAGTTACGGACAGGAGCCGAACACTGAAGCTTTCTTT. Translated, it gives CASSYGQEPNTEAFF.

This clonotype was observed at least ten times. The chain carries TRBV15 and TRBJ2-7, with 8 bases aligning to TRBD1. The germline CDR1 and CDR2 sequences are LNHNV and YYDKDF (reference sequence). This CDR3 has 20 amino acids. Losses at the gene ends were 1 base for V and 2 bases for J; bases not matched to a gene: 19. Here the CDR3 reads CATSRVVLEDRASGTYEQYF. The CDR3 bases are TGTGCCACCAGCAGAGTCGTTCTCGAGGACAGGGCTTCCGGGACCTACGAGCAGTACTTC.

This clonotype was detected a few times. The genes are TRBV25-1 and TRBJ2-7; D might be TRBD1 (5 bases). CDR1 and CDR2 from the germline V gene are MGHDK and SYGVNS. This CDR3 contains 16 residues. The V and J ends lost 0 bases and 0 bases respectively, with 12 bases between them. The CDR3 sequence: CASSEYRQGSSYEQYF. DNA for the CDR3: TGTGCCAGCAGTGAATATAGGCAGGGTAGCTCCTACGAGCAGTACTTC.